These 9 T cell receptor beta chains came from one sample sequenced in a study of T cell responses to AZD1222 COVID-19 vaccine. This table comes from immunoSEQ multiplex PCR, and its TCRdb copy is limited to in-frame clones, with some not included. The sample lists over 60,000 clones; 79% were seen once. Specimen: peripheral blood, collected on day 0 of MenACWY control vaccination. The receptors stem from an adult in good health.

This clone was counted a single time. The chain is built from TRBV5-5 and TRBJ1-3, with no clear D. This CDR3 spans 15 amino acids. Trimming left V 3 bases short and J 0 bases short, with 10 bases between. Germline loops: CDR1 SGHKS, CDR2 YYEKEE (reference sequence). Here the CDR3 reads CASSWRTDSGNTIYF. CDR3 bases: TGTGCCAGCAGCTGGAGGACGGACTCTGGAAACACCATATATTTT.

This clone was observed once. V gene TRBV30 combines with J gene TRBJ2-3; either TRBD1 or TRBD2 may fit D (5 bases each). This CDR3 has 13 residues. CDR1 and CDR2 from the germline V gene are GTSNPN and SVGIG (reference sequence). Trimming pared 4 bases from V and 6 bases from J, leaving 14 bases between. CDR3 protein: CAWTWQGADTQYF. CDR3 bases: TGTGCCTGGACCTGGCAGGGAGCGGATACGCAGTATTTT.

The chain combines TRBV10-3 with TRBJ2-7, with TRBD1 identical over 12 bases. This CDR3 is built from 16 residues. CDR1 and CDR2 from the germline V gene are ENHRY and SYGVKD. After removal of 2 bases from V and 3 bases from J, the junction contained 5 bases not matched to a gene. CDR3 in amino acids: CAISERWDRGLYEQYF. The CDR3 nucleotides read TGTGCCATCAGTGAGAGATGGGACAGGGGGCTCTACGAGCAGTACTTC.

The chain has TRBV30 and TRBJ1-1; no clear D. Trimming removed 8 bases at V and 4 bases at J, with 17 bases between. The CDR3 has 13 amino acids. In germline, CDR1 is GTSNPN, CDR2 SVGIG (reference sequence). The CDR3 DNA reads as TGTGCCGGGAAGGCGGGGTCGGGCACTGAAGCTTTCTTT. The encoded protein is CAGKAGSGTEAFF. Supplemented by reference TRBV30 and TRBJ1-1, the full variable domain reads SQTIHQWPATLVQPVGSPLSLECTVEGTSNPNLYWYRQAAGRGLQLLFYSVGIGQISSEVPQNLSASRPQDRQFILSSKKLLLSDSGFYLCAGKAGSGTEAFFGQGTRLTVV.

The V gene is TRBV15, the J gene TRBJ2-2, with 12 bases that match TRBD2. Germline trimming cut 1 base from V and 6 bases from J; bases unmatched to any gene: 3. The CDR3 sequence is 16 residues long. CDR1 is LNHNV and CDR2 is YYDKDF in the germline V gene (reference sequence). The CDR3 spells CATSRVLAGGPGELFF. In DNA form, the CDR3 reads TGTGCCACCAGCAGAGTGCTAGCGGGGGGGCCCGGGGAGCTGTTTTTT.

V gene TRBV6-5 combines with J gene TRBJ1-1; D gene uncertain. From germline, CDR1 is MNHEY and CDR2 SVGAGI. The CDR3 runs 15 residues. Trimming removed 6 bases from V and 8 bases from J, with 22 bases in between. The CDR3 spells CASRASPGSGREAFF. As DNA, the CDR3 is TGTGCCAGCAGGGCCTCGCCGGGGTCCGGTAGGGAAGCTTTCTTT.

The chain links TRBV19 to TRBJ1-5; D remains unclear. Germline V gene sequence: CDR1 LNHDA, CDR2 SQIVND (reference sequence). The CDR3 loop spans 13 amino acids. Trimming took off 1 base at V and 2 bases at J, with 3 bases between the two ends. This chain's CDR3 is CASSIGGNQPQHF. As DNA, the CDR3 is TGTGCCAGTAGTATAGGCGGCAATCAGCCCCAGCATTTT.

The chain uses TRBV28 and TRBJ1-5, with TRBD1 as a possible D gene (6 bases). V lost 2 bases, J lost 8 bases, and 16 bases lay in between. CDR1 is MDHEN, CDR2 SYDVKM, per germline. The CDR3 is 15 residues long. The CDR3 spells CASSLGGPKGEPQHF. For the CDR3, the DNA is TGTGCCAGCAGTTTAGGGGGGCCCAAAGGGGAGCCCCAGCATTTT.

This chain joins TRBV2 and TRBJ2-7; 7 bases are shared with TRBD1. The V and J ends lost 7 bases and 3 bases, in that order; junction bases with no gene match: 9. CDR1 and CDR2 (germline): SNHLY, FYNNEI. The CDR3 loop spans 14 amino acids. CDR3 DNA: TGTGCCAGCAAGAAGGGGGCTGGGGGCTACGAGCAGTACTTC. Residues: CASKKGAGGYEQYF.